Below, one TCR beta chain is given with its context. Its antigen is not identified. This sample stems from a study of T cell repertoires in cytomegalovirus infection. The CDR3 runs 17 residues. Germline-derived CDR1 and CDR2 are LNHDA and SQIVND (reference sequence). The V end was cut by 2 bases, the J end by 2 bases, with 13 bases between. TCRdb itself ran the reads through MiXCR, one entry per CDR3 protein. The table includes fewer than 650,000 distinct CDR3 sequences, approximately 40% detected once. The chain uses TRBV19 and TRBJ2-6; D remains unclear. The TCR comes from a human donor in good health (CMV status not recorded). Some clones in this sample may be carry-over from other donors' samples. The specimen was cultured PBMCs, collected from culture after CMV antigen stimulation. CDR3 nucleotide sequence: TGTGCCAGTAGTATAAAGGAGTACTTCCCTGGGGCCAACGTCCTGACTTTC. It encodes CASSIKEYFPGANVLTF.